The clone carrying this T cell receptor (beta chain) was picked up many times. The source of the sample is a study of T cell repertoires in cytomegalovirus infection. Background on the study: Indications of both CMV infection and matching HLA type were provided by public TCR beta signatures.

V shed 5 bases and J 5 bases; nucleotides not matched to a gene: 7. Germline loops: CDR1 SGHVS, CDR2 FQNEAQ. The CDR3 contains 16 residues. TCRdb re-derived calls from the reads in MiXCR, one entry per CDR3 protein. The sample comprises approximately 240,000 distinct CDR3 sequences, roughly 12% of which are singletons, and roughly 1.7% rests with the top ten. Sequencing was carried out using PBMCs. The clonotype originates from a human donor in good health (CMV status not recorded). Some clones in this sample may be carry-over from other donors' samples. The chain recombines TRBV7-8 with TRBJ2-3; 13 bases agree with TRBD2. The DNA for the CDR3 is TGTGCCAGCAGCCCTAGGCGGACTAGCGGGGGAGATACGCAGTATTTT. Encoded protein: CASSPRRTSGGDTQYF.